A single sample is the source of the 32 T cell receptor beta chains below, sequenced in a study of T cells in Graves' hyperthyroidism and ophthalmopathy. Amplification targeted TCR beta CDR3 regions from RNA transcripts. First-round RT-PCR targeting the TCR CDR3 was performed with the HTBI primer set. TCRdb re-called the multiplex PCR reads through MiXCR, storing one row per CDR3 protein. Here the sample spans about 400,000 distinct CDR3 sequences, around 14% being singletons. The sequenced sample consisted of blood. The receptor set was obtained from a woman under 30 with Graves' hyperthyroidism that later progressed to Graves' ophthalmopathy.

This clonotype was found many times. CDR3: CASSFTGQGTYEQYF. CDR3 DNA: TGTGCCAGCAGTTTCACGGGACAGGGCACCTACGAGCAGTACTTC. The V gene is TRBV27, the J gene TRBJ2-7; TRBD1 matches at 9 bases. The CDR3 runs 15 residues. The trim removed 3 bases at V and 2 bases at J, leaving 5 bases unmatched. Germline lookup yields CDR1 MNHEY and CDR2 SMNVEV (reference sequence).

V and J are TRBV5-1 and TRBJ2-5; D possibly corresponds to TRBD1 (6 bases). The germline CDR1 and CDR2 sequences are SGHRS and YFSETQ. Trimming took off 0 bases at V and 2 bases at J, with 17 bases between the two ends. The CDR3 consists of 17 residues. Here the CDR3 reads CASSLDGYSRGQETQYF. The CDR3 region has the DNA TGCGCCAGCAGCTTGGATGGCTACTCAAGGGGGCAAGAGACCCAGTACTTC.

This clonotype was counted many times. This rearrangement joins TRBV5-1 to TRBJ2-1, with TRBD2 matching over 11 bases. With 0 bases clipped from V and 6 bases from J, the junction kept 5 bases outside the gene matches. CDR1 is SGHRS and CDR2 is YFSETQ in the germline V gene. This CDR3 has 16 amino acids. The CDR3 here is CASSLGGLAGVNEQFF. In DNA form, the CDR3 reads TGCGCCAGCAGCTTGGGAGGACTAGCGGGCGTCAATGAGCAGTTCTTC.

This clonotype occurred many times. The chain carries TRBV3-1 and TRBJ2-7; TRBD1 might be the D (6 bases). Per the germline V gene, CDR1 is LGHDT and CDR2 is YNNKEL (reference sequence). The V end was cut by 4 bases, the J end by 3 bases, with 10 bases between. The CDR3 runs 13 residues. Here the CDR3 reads CASSLGAYYEQYF. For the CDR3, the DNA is TGTGCCAGCAGCCTGGGGGCCTACTACGAGCAGTACTTC.

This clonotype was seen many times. The CDR3 sequence: CASRLGPINYGYTF. The CDR3 coding sequence is TGTGCCAGCAGATTGGGACCGATTAACTATGGCTACACCTTC. The chain uses TRBV2 and TRBJ1-2; weak D call: TRBD1 (5 bases). The CDR3 spans 14 residues. Trimming cost V 6 bases and J 1 base, with 12 bases left between them. Germline V gene sequence: CDR1 SNHLY, CDR2 FYNNEI. Drawing the rest from reference TRBV2 and TRBJ1-2, the complete variable domain is EPEVTQTPSHQVTQMGQEVILRCVPISNHLYFYWYRQILGQKVEFLVSFYNNEISEKSEIFDDQFSVERPDGSNFTLKIRSTKLEDSAMYFCASRLGPINYGYTFGSGTRLTVV.

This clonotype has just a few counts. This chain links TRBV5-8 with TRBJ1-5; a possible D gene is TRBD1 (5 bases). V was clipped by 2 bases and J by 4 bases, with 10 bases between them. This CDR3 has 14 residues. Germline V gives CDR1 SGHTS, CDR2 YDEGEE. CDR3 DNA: TGTGCCAGCAGCTTTGGGACGGAAAATCAGCCCCAGCATTTT. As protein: CASSFGTENQPQHF.

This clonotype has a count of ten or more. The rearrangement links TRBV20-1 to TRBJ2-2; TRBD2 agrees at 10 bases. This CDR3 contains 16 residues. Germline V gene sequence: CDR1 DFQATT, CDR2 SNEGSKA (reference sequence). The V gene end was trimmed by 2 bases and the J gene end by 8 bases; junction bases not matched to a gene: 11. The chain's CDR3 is CSARRQAGGPAGELFF. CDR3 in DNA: TGCAGTGCTAGACGCCAAGCGGGAGGGCCGGCGGGGGAGCTGTTTTTT.

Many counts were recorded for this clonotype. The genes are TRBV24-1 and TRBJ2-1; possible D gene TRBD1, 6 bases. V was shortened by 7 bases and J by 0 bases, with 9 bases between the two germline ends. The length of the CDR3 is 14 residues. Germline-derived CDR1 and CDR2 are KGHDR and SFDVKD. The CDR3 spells CATRDSSSYNEQFF. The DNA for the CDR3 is TGTGCCACCAGGGACAGCAGCTCCTACAATGAGCAGTTCTTC.

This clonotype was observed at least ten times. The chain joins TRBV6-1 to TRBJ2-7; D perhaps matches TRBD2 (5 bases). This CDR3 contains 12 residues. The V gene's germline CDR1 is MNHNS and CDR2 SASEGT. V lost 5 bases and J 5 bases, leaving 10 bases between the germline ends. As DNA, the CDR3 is TGTGCCAGCAGTTTCGGGATCAACGAGCAGTACTTC. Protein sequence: CASSFGINEQYF.

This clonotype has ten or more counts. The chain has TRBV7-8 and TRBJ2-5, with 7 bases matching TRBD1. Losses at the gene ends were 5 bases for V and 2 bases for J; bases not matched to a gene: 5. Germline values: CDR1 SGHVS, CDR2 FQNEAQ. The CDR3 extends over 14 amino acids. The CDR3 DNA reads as TGTGCCAGCAGCCATCCGGGACAGCAAGAGACCCAGTACTTC. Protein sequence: CASSHPGQQETQYF.

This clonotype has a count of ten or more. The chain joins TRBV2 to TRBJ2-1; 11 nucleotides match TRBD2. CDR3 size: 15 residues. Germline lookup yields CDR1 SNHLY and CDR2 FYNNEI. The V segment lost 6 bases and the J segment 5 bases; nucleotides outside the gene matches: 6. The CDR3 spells CASRRGLAENNEQFF. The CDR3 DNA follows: TGTGCCAGCAGACGGGGACTAGCGGAGAACAATGAGCAGTTCTTC. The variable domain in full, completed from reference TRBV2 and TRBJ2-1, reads EPEVTQTPSHQVTQMGQEVILRCVPISNHLYFYWYRQILGQKVEFLVSFYNNEISEKSEIFDDQFSVERPDGSNFTLKIRSTKLEDSAMYFCASRRGLAENNEQFFGPGTRLTVL.

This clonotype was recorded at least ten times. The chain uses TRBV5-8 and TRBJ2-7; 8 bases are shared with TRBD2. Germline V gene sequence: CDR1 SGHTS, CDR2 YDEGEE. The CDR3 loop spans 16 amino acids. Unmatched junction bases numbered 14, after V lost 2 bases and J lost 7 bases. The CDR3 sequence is CASSFGSWSGSWEQYF. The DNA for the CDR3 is TGTGCCAGCAGCTTCGGGAGTTGGAGCGGGAGTTGGGAGCAGTACTTC.

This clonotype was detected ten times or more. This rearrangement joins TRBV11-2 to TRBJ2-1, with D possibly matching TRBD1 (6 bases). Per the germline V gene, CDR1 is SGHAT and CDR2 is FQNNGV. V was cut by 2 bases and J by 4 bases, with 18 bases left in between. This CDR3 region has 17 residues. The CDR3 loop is CASSLSRDIVIYNEQFF. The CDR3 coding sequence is TGTGCCAGCAGCTTAAGCCGGGACATCGTGATTTACAATGAGCAGTTCTTC.

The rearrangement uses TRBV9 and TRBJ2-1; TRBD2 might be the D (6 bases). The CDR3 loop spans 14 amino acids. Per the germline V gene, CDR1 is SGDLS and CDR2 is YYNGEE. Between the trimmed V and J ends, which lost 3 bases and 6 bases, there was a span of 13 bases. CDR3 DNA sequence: TGTGCCAGCAGCGCTTTAAGGCGGGGCAATGAGCAGTTCTTC. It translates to CASSALRRGNEQFF.

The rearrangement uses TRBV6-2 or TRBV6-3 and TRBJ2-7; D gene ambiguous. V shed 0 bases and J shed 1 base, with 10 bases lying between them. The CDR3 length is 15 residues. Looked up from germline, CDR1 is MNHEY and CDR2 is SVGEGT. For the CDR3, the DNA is TGTGCCAGCAGTTACTCGAGTGACGGTTCCTACGAGCAGTACTTC. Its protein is CASSYSSDGSYEQYF.

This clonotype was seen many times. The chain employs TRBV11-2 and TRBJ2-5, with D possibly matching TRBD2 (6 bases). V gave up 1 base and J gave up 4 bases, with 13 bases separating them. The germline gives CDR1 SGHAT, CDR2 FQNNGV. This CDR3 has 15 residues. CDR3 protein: CASSLGQGGGETQYF. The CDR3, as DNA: TGTGCCAGCAGCTTAGGTCAGGGAGGAGGAGAGACCCAGTACTTC.

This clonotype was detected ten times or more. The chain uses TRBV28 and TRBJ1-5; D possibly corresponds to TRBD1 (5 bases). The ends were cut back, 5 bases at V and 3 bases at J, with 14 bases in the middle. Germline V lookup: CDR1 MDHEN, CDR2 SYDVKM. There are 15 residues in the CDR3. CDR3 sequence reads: CASSMGGLHNQPQHF. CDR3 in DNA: TGTGCCAGCAGTATGGGGGGGTTGCACAATCAGCCCCAGCATTTT.

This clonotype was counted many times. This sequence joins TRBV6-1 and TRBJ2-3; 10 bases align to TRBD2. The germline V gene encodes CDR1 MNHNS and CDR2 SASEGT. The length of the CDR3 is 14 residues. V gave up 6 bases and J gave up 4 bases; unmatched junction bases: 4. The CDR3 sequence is CASRLAGVPDTQYF. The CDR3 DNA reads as TGTGCCAGCAGGCTAGCGGGAGTCCCAGATACGCAGTATTTT.

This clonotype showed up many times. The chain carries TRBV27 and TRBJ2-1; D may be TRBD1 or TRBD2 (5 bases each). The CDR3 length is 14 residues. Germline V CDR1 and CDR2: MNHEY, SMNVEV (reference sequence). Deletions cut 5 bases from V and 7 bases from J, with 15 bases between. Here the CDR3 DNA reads TGTGCCAGCAGTGGAAGGGACGGATTGAATGAGCAGTTCTTC. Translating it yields CASSGRDGLNEQFF.

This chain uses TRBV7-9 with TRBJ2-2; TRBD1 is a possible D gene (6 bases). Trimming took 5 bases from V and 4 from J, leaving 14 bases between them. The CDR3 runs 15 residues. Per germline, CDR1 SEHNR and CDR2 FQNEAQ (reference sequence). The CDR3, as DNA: TGTGCCAGCAGCCGCTGGACAGATATCACCGGGGAGCTGTTTTTT. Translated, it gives CASSRWTDITGELFF.

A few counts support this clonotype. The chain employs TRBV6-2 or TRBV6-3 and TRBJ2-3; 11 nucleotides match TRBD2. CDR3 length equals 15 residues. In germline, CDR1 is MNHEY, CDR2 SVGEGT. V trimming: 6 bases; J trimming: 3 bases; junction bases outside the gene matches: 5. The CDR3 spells CASRTSGRGTDTQYF. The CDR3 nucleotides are TGTGCCAGCAGAACTAGCGGGAGAGGGACAGATACGCAGTATTTT.

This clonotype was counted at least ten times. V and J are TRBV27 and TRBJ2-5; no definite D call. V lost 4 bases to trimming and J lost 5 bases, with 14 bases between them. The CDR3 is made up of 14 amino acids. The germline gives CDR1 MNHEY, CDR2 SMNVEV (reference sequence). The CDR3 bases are TGTGCCAGCAGTTCTGGCTCCCTCCGGGAGACCCAGTACTTC. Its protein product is CASSSGSLRETQYF.

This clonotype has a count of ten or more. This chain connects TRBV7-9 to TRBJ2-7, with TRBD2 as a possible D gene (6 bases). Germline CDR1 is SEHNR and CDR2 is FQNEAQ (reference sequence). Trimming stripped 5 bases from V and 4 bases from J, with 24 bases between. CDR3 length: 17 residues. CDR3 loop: CASSHFRPGVGTYEQYF. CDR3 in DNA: TGTGCCAGCAGCCATTTTCGGCCGGGAGTCGGTACGTACGAGCAGTACTTC. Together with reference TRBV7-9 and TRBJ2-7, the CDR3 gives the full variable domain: DTGVSQNPRHKITKRGQNVTFRCDPISEHNRLYWYRQTLGQGPEFLTYFQNEAQLEKSRLLSDRFSAERPKGSFSTLEIQRTEQGDSAMYLCASSHFRPGVGTYEQYFGPGTRLTVT.

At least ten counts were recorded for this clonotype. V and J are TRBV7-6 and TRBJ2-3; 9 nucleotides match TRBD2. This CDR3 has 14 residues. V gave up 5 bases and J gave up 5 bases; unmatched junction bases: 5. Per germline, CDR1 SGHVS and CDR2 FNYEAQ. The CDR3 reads CASSPAGGQDTQYF. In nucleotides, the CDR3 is TGTGCCAGCAGCCCAGCGGGAGGCCAAGATACGCAGTATTTT.

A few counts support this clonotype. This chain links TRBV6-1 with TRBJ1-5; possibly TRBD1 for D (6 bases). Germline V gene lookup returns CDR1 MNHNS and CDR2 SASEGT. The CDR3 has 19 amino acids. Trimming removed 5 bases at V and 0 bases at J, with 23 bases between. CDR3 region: CASSCPNRTGTPSNQPQHF. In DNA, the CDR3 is TGTGCCAGCAGTTGCCCAAACCGAACCGGGACACCTAGCAATCAGCCCCAGCATTTT.

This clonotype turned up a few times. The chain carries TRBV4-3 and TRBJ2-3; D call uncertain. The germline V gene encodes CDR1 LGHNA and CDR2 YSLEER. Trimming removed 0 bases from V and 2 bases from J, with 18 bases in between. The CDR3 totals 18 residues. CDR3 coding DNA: TGCGCCAGCAGCCAAGATCTCGGTTTCAGGTGGCACACAGATACGCAGTATTTT. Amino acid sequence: CASSQDLGFRWHTDTQYF.

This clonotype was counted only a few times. In nucleotides, the CDR3 is TGTGCCAGCGGCAAAACAGGTCGTGGCTACACCTTC. Translated, it gives CASGKTGRGYTF. This chain links TRBV2 with TRBJ1-2; TRBD1 is a possible D gene (5 bases). Trimming removed 8 bases at V and 7 bases at J, with 14 bases between. The CDR3 loop spans 12 amino acids. The germline gives CDR1 SNHLY, CDR2 FYNNEI.

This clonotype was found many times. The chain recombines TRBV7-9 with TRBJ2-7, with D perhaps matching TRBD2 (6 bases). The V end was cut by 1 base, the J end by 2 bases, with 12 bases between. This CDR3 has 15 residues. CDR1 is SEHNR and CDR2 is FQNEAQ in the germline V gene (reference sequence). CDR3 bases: TGTGCCAGCAGCTTAGTGCGGGACCCGGCCTACGAGCAGTACTTC. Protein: CASSLVRDPAYEQYF.

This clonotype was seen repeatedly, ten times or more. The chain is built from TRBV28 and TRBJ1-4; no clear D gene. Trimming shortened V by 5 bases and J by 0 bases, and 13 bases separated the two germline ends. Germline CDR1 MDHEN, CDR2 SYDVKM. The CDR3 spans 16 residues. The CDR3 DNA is TGTGCCAGCAGTCCCCTGTTTGCCGCAACTAATGAAAAACTGTTTTTT. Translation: CASSPLFAATNEKLFF.

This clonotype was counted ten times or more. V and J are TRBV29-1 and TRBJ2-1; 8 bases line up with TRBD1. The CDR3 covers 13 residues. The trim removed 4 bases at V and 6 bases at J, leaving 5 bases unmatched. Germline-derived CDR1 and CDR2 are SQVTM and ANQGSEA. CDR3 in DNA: TGCAGCGTTGGGACAGGGAGTCGCAATGAGCAGTTCTTC. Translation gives CSVGTGSRNEQFF.

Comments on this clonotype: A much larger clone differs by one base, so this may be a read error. In DNA form, the CDR3 reads TGTGCCAGCAGTGAACGGCGGGACTCCAATGAGCAGTTCTTC. Its protein is CASSERRDSNEQFF. This chain joins TRBV6-1 and TRBJ2-1, with D perhaps matching TRBD2 (6 bases). With 2 bases removed from V and 6 bases from J, the gap between germline ends came to 11 bases. The CDR3 spans 14 residues. Germline lookup yields CDR1 MNHNS and CDR2 SASEGT.

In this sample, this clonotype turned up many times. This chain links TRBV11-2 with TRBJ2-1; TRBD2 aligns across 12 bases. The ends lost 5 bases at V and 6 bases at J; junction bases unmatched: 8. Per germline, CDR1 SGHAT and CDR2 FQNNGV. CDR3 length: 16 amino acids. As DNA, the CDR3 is TGTGCCAGCAGCCAAACGCCTAGCGGGAGGGTCAATGAGCAGTTCTTC. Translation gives CASSQTPSGRVNEQFF.